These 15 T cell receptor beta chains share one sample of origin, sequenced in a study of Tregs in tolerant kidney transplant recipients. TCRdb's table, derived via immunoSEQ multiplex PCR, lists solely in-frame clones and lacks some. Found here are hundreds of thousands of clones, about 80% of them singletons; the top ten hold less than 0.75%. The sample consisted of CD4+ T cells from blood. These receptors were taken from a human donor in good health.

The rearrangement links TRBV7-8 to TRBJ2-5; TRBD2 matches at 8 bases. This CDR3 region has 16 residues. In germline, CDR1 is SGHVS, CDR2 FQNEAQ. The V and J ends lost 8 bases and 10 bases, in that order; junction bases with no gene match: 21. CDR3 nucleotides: TGTGCCAGCTCCCCCTCGACCGGGACGGGGGGGAGAAGCCAGTACTTC. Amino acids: CASSPSTGTGGRSQYF.

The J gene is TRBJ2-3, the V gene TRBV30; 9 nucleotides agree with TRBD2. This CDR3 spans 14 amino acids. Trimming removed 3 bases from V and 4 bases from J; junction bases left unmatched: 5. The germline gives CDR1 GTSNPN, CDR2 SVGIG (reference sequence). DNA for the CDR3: TGTGCCTGGAGGGGAAAGCGGGGGGCAGATACGCAGTATTTT. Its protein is CAWRGKRGADTQYF.

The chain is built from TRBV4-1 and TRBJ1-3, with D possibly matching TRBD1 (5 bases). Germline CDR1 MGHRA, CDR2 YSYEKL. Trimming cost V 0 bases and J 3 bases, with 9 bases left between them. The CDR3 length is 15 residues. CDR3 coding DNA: TGCGCCAGCAGCCAAGATTACCAGGGTGGAAACACCATATATTTT. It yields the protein CASSQDYQGGNTIYF.

CDR3 bases: TGCGCCAGCAGCTTGCGTGGGAGGGCAGATACGCAGTATTTT. This gives the protein CASSLRGRADTQYF. V usage is TRBV5-1 and J usage is TRBJ2-3, with TRBD2 matching 7 bases. The V gene's germline CDR1 is SGHRS and CDR2 YFSETQ. Trimming cost V 1 base and J 4 bases; bases outside gene matches: 3. This CDR3 is 14 amino acids long.

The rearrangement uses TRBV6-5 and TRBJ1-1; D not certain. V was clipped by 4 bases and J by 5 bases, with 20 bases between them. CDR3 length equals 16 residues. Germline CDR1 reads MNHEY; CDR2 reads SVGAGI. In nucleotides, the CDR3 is TGTGCCAGCAGTTTACGGGTAGGTCCGATTCGGACTGAAGCTTTCTTT. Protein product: CASSLRVGPIRTEAFF.

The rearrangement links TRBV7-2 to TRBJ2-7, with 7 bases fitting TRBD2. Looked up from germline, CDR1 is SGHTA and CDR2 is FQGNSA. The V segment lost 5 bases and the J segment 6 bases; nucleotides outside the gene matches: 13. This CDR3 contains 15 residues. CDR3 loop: CASSPPGGRGSEQYF. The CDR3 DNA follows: TGTGCCAGCAGCCCCCCGGGCGGGAGAGGATCCGAGCAGTACTTC. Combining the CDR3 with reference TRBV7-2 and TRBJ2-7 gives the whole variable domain GAGVSQSPSNKVTEKGKDVELRCDPISGHTALYWYRQSLGQGLEFLIYFQGNSAPDKSGLPSDRFSAERTGGSVSTLTIQRTQQEDSAVYLCASSPPGGRGSEQYFGPGTRLTVT.

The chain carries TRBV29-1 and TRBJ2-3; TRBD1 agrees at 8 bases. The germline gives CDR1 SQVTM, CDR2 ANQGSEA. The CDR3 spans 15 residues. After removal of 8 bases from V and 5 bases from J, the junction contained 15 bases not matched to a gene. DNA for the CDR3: TGCAGCACTCAGATGGCCAGGGGGCTCGGAGATACGCAGTATTTT. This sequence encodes CSTQMARGLGDTQYF.

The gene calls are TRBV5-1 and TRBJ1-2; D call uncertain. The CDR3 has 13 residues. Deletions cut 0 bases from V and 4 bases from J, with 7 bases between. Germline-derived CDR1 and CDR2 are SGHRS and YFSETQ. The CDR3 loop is CASSLEGPYGYTF. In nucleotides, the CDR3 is TGCGCCAGCAGCTTGGAGGGTCCCTATGGCTACACCTTC.

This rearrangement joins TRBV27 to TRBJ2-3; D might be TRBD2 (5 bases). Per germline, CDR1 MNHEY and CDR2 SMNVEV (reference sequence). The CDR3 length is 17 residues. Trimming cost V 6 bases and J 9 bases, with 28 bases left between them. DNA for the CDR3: TGTGCCAGCAGACGCACAGTACCGGGATACCAGATAAGCACGCAGTATTTT. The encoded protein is CASRRTVPGYQISTQYF.

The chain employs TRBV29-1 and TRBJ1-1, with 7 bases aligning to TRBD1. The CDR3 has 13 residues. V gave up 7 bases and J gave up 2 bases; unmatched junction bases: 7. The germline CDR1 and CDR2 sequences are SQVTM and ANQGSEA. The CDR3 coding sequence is TGCAGCGGCCAGGGACAGAGTAACACTGAAGCTTTCTTT. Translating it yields CSGQGQSNTEAFF.

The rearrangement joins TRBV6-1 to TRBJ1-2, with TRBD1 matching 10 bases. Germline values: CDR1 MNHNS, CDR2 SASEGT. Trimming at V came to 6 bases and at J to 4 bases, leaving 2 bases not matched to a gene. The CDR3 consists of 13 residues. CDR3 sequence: CASSRQGAYGYTF. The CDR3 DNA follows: TGTGCCAGCAGCCGACAGGGGGCCTATGGCTACACCTTC.

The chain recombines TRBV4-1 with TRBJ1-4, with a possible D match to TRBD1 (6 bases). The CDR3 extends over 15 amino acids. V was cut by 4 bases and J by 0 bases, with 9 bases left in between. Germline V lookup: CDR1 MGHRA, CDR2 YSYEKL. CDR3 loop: CASSPGATTNEKLFF. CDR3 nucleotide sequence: TGCGCCAGCAGCCCAGGGGCAACAACTAATGAAAAACTGTTTTTT.

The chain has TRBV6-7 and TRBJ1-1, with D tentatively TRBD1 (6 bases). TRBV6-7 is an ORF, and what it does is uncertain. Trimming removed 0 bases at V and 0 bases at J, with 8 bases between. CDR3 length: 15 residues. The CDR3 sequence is CASSYSRGLNTEAFF. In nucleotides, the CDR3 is TGTGCCAGCAGTTACTCCAGGGGATTGAACACTGAAGCTTTCTTT.

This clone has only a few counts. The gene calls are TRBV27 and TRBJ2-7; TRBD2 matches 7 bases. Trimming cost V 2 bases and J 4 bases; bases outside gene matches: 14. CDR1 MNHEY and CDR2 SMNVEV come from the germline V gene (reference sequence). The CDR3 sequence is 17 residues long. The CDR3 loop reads CASSLGLRDGGDYEQYF. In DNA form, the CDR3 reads TGTGCCAGCAGTTTAGGCCTCCGGGATGGGGGGGATTACGAGCAGTACTTC.

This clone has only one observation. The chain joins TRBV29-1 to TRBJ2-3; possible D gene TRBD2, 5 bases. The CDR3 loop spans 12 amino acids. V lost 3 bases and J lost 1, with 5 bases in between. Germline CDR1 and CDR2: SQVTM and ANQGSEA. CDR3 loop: CSVDSGTDTQYF. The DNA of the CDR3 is TGCAGCGTTGATAGCGGCACAGATACGCAGTATTTT.